One sample yielded the 27 T cell receptor beta chains listed below, sequenced in a study of T cell responses to AZD1222 COVID-19 vaccine. Generated by immunoSEQ multiplex PCR, the TCRdb table keeps only in-frame clones and is missing some. In the table there are approximately 160,000 clones, approximately 93% of which are singletons. The source material was peripheral blood, sampled on day 0 of AZD1222 vaccination. The receptors originated from an adult in good health.

This clone has just one count. The chain links TRBV6-5 to TRBJ1-5, with TRBD1 matching 9 bases. Germline CDR1 MNHEY, CDR2 SVGAGI. The CDR3 is 15 amino acids. J lost 4 bases, V lost 6 bases, and 7 bases had no gene match. This CDR3 is CASRSNRGHNQPQHF. Here the CDR3 DNA reads TGTGCCAGCAGGTCTAACAGGGGGCATAATCAGCCCCAGCATTTT.

The rearrangement joins TRBV3-1 (or the pseudogene TRBV3-2) to TRBJ1-5; D perhaps matches TRBD1 (5 bases). Germline V CDR1 and CDR2: LGHDT, YNNKEL (reference sequence). The CDR3 length is 15 residues. Trimming removed 1 base from V and 5 bases from J, with 12 bases in between. CDR3 residues: CASSQGQGGDQPQHF. The CDR3 nucleotides are TGTGCCAGCAGCCAAGGGCAGGGAGGAGATCAGCCCCAGCATTTT.

This chain links TRBV28 with TRBJ1-1; TRBD1 is a possible D gene (6 bases). CDR3 length: 14 amino acids. Trimming took off 6 bases at V and 4 bases at J, with 15 bases between the two ends. Germline V gene sequence: CDR1 MDHEN, CDR2 SYDVKM. The CDR3 sequence: CASRETGRTTEAFF. In nucleotides, the CDR3 is TGTGCCAGCAGGGAAACAGGGAGGACCACTGAAGCTTTCTTT.

The rearrangement links TRBV11-3 to TRBJ2-1; 10 bases are a match to TRBD1. The CDR3 is 17 residues long. V was pared by 5 bases and J by 8 bases, with 15 bases of the junction left unmatched. Germline loops: CDR1 SGHNT, CDR2 YENEEA. CDR3 residues: CASSDLGQGVRRYEQFF. CDR3 coding DNA: TGTGCCAGCAGCGACCTAGGACAGGGGGTGAGGCGTTATGAGCAGTTCTTC. Combining the CDR3 with reference TRBV11-3 and TRBJ2-1 gives the whole variable domain EAGVVQSPRYKIIEKKQPVAFWCNPISGHNTLYWYLQNLGQGPELLIRYENEEAVDDSQLPKDRFSAERLKGVDSTLKIQPAELGDSAVYLCASSDLGQGVRRYEQFFGPGTRLTVL.

Turning to this clone: Compared with germline, one end of the junction differs, possibly owing to a read error. This chain joins TRBV20-1 and TRBJ2-1, with TRBD2 matching 8 bases. The CDR3 length is 11 residues. CDR1 DFQATT and CDR2 SNEGSKA come from the germline V gene (reference sequence). The CDR3 DNA reads as TGCAGTGCTGACTTAGCGGGGAGGGTGGTCTTC. This sequence encodes CSADLAGRVVF.

The chain uses TRBV7-3 and TRBJ2-1; 9 positions agree with TRBD2. The CDR3 is 16 residues long. In germline, CDR1 is SGHTA, CDR2 FQGTGA. Trimming took 3 bases from V and 4 from J; bases not matched to a gene: 7. CDR3 residues: CASSFQLAGKYNEQFF. The CDR3 DNA follows: TGTGCCAGCAGCTTTCAGCTAGCGGGGAAGTACAATGAGCAGTTCTTC.

This sequence joins TRBV19 and TRBJ2-7; D is ambiguous. The CDR3 loop spans 14 amino acids. The V and J ends lost 5 bases and 0 bases respectively, with 11 bases between them. The germline V gene has CDR1 LNHDA and CDR2 SQIVND (reference sequence). CDR3 region: CASSADWSSYEQYF. In nucleotides, the CDR3 is TGTGCCAGTAGTGCTGACTGGTCCTCCTACGAGCAGTACTTC.

This clone occurred once. The chain combines TRBV19 with TRBJ1-3; tentatively, D is TRBD1 (6 bases). Germline assignment: CDR1 LNHDA and CDR2 SQIVND (reference sequence). The CDR3 covers 14 residues. V lost 7 bases and J 4 bases, leaving 14 bases between the germline ends. In DNA, the CDR3 is TGTGCCAGTACCCTGCGGGGGACAGGAAACACCATATATTTT. As protein: CASTLRGTGNTIYF.

With respect to this clone: Other DNA sequences from this sample encode an identical CDR3 as well. The V and J genes are TRBV7-9 and TRBJ1-5, with D hard to call. V was trimmed by 3 bases and J by 0 bases, leaving 3 bases between them. The germline CDR1 and CDR2 sequences are SEHNR and FQNEAQ (reference sequence). The CDR3 loop spans 13 amino acids. The CDR3 nucleotides read TGTGCCAGCAGCTTCGGTAGCAATCAGCCCCAGCATTTT. Amino acid sequence: CASSFGSNQPQHF.

V is TRBV30 and J is TRBJ1-6; perhaps TRBD1 as D (5 bases). Germline V lookup: CDR1 GTSNPN, CDR2 SVGIG (reference sequence). The germline V and J ends were trimmed by 0 bases and 4 bases, with 10 bases remaining between them. The CDR3 covers 15 residues. CDR3 DNA: TGTGCCTGGAGTGTCGGGGACCCTTATAATTCACCCCTCCACTTT. Protein product: CAWSVGDPYNSPLHF.

The CDR3 bases are TGCAGTGCTAGTCCGGGAATCCATAATTCACCCCTCCACTTT. It specifies CSASPGIHNSPLHF. The chain has TRBV20-1 and TRBJ1-6; D gene unclear. V gave up 3 bases and J gave up 5 bases, with 11 bases separating them. This CDR3 is built from 14 residues. Per the germline V gene, CDR1 is DFQATT and CDR2 is SNEGSKA (reference sequence).

The CDR3 DNA follows: TGTGCCAGCAGCTTAGTTGCCCAAAACTATGGCTACACCTTC. Residues: CASSLVAQNYGYTF. The J gene is TRBJ1-2, the V gene TRBV7-8; no definite D call. Germline V gene sequence: CDR1 SGHVS, CDR2 FQNEAQ. The V gene lost 1 base and the J gene lost 2 bases, with 8 bases spanning the gap. There are 14 residues in the CDR3.

This chain links TRBV13 with TRBJ1-2; TRBD1 aligns across 9 bases. The CDR3 spans 17 residues. The germline gives CDR1 PRHDT, CDR2 FYEKMQ (reference sequence). J lost 2 bases, V lost 0 bases, and 7 bases had no gene match. The CDR3 coding sequence is TGTGCCAGCAGCTTAGGCTCCCTACAGGGGGCGAACTATGGCTACACCTTC. It yields the protein CASSLGSLQGANYGYTF.

Concerning this clone: Within the sample, other DNA sequences also encode this same CDR3. V is TRBV3-1 (or the pseudogene TRBV3-2) and J is TRBJ1-1, with 8 bases fitting TRBD1. Per germline, CDR1 LGHDT and CDR2 YNNKEL (reference sequence). The CDR3 contains 14 residues. The V and J ends lost 4 bases and 3 bases, in that order; junction bases with no gene match: 4. DNA of the CDR3: TGTGCCAGCAGCCCACAGGGGGATCACACTGAAGCTTTCTTT. This sequence encodes CASSPQGDHTEAFF.

The genes are TRBV4-2 and TRBJ2-2; D gene uncertain. CDR1 and CDR2 (germline): LGHNA, YNFKEQ. Trimming left V 0 bases short and J 1 base short, with 12 bases between. CDR3 size: 17 residues. This chain's CDR3 is CASSQDLSVGNTGELFF. The CDR3 DNA follows: TGTGCCAGCAGCCAAGATCTCTCGGTGGGGAACACCGGGGAGCTGTTTTTT.

V gene TRBV4-3 combines with J gene TRBJ2-3; D is perhaps TRBD2 (6 bases). This CDR3 spans 14 amino acids. Between the trimmed V and J ends, which lost 4 bases and 2 bases, there was a span of 10 bases. Germline V gene sequence: CDR1 LGHNA, CDR2 YSLEER. CDR3 bases: TGCGCCAGCAGCCTTAGCGGTCCCACAGATACGCAGTATTTT. Translation: CASSLSGPTDTQYF.

The gene calls are TRBV5-1 and TRBJ2-3; 8 nucleotides align to TRBD1. The junction had 3 bases not matched to a gene; V was cut back by 3 bases and J by 0 bases. CDR3 length equals 15 residues. Germline V gene sequence: CDR1 SGHRS, CDR2 YFSETQ. CDR3: CASSSGQGSTDTQYF. The CDR3 bases are TGCGCCAGCAGCTCCGGACAGGGTAGCACAGATACGCAGTATTTT.

This rearrangement joins TRBV9 to TRBJ2-2, with D perhaps TRBD1 or TRBD2 (6 bases each). Germline values: CDR1 SGDLS, CDR2 YYNGEE. V was clipped by 4 bases and J by 7 bases, with 20 bases between them. The CDR3 totals 16 residues. The CDR3 bases are TGTGCCAGCAGCTTCGGGGAGGACAGAGGCATCGGGGAGCTGTTTTTT. Its translation is CASSFGEDRGIGELFF.

The chain has TRBV2 and TRBJ1-4; D uncertain. This CDR3 is 14 amino acids long. V lost 4 bases, J lost 6 bases, and 12 bases lay in between. Germline V gene sequence: CDR1 SNHLY, CDR2 FYNNEI. The CDR3 DNA reads TGTGCCAGCAGTGGTTATGGGAGGGATGAAAAACTGTTTTTT. Amino acids: CASSGYGRDEKLFF.

The sample holds a few counts of this clone. The chain couples TRBV6-5 to TRBJ2-7; D is unclear. CDR1 is MNHEY, CDR2 SVGAGI, per germline. The CDR3 spans 15 residues. Trimming removed 2 bases at V and 3 bases at J, with 14 bases between. DNA of the CDR3: TGTGCCAGCAGTTACGGATATCTTGGAGTCTACGAGCAGTACTTC. It encodes CASSYGYLGVYEQYF.

This clone was detected once. The chain carries TRBV5-5 and TRBJ2-2; D is unresolved. The V gene's germline CDR1 is SGHKS and CDR2 YYEKEE (reference sequence). The V gene lost 1 base and the J gene lost 0 bases, with 7 bases spanning the gap. The CDR3 is made up of 15 amino acids. The CDR3 nucleotides are TGTGCCAGCAGCTTGAGAGAGTCGAACACCGGGGAGCTGTTTTTT. This codes for CASSLRESNTGELFF.

This clone is a singleton in its sample. The rearrangement joins TRBV7-8 to TRBJ1-2, with no clear D. Trimming cost V 1 base and J 4 bases, with 7 bases left between them. CDR3 size: 13 residues. CDR1 and CDR2 (germline): SGHVS, FQNEAQ. The CDR3, as DNA: TGTGCCAGCAGCTTAGGAGACGTCTATGGCTACACCTTC. This sequence encodes CASSLGDVYGYTF.

V usage is TRBV7-9 and J usage is TRBJ2-1; D call uncertain. The germline V gene encodes CDR1 SEHNR and CDR2 FQNEAQ (reference sequence). V lost 7 bases and J lost 5, with 15 bases in between. The CDR3 extends over 14 amino acids. CDR3 sequence: CASNRWDGHNEQFF. For the CDR3, the DNA is TGTGCCAGCAACCGTTGGGATGGACACAATGAGCAGTTCTTC.

The genes are TRBV4-3 and TRBJ1-6; D is uncertain. The germline V and J ends were trimmed by 1 base and 6 bases, with 10 bases remaining between them. This CDR3 is 15 amino acids long. Germline V gene sequence: CDR1 LGHNA, CDR2 YSLEER. In DNA, the CDR3 is TGCGCCAGCAGCCAAGGCTTGGCGGTTAATTCACCCCTCCACTTT. Translating gives CASSQGLAVNSPLHF.

The CDR3 nucleotides read TGTGCCAGCAGAACAATAGTTAATGGGGACGAGCAGTACTTC. Residues: CASRTIVNGDEQYF. This sequence joins TRBV5-4 and TRBJ2-7; unclear D gene. Trimming took 5 bases from V and 5 from J, leaving 17 bases between them. CDR1 is SGHNT, CDR2 YYREEE, per germline (reference sequence). The CDR3 is 14 residues long.

The sample holds one count of this clone. The rearrangement uses TRBV6-5 and TRBJ1-5; D remains ambiguous. Between the trimmed V and J ends, which lost 7 bases and 4 bases, there was a span of 14 bases. The CDR3 sequence is 14 residues long. The V gene's germline CDR1 is MNHEY and CDR2 SVGAGI. The CDR3 DNA follows: TGTGCCAGCACCCCGACGGGAGTAAATCAGCCCCAGCATTTT. Protein product: CASTPTGVNQPQHF.

The chain recombines TRBV7-9 with TRBJ1-5, with 8 bases lining up with TRBD1. The CDR3 has 16 amino acids. Germline-derived CDR1 and CDR2 are SEHNR and FQNEAQ (reference sequence). Trimming cost V 1 base and J 6 bases; bases outside gene matches: 8. DNA of the CDR3: TGTGCCAGCAGCTTAGGGTCAGGGGGCGAAAGTCAGCCCCAGCATTTT. This sequence encodes CASSLGSGGESQPQHF. The full variable domain, rest sourced from reference TRBV7-9 and TRBJ1-5, is DTGVSQNPRHKITKRGQNVTFRCDPISEHNRLYWYRQTLGQGPEFLTYFQNEAQLEKSRLLSDRFSAERPKGSFSTLEIQRTEQGDSAMYLCASSLGSGGESQPQHFGDGTRLSIL.